The entry below gives a single T cell receptor beta chain sequence along with its context. The data belong to a study of blood T cell repertoires in COVID-19. Study-level background: Sites in the United States, Italy and Spain provided acute and convalescent COVID-19 samples. PBMCs, B-cell-depleted T cells, or T cells provided the cDNA or gDNA that made up the material.

Germline V lookup: CDR1 KGHSH, CDR2 LQKENI. The CDR3 contains 15 residues. Trimming took off 4 bases at V and 0 bases at J, with 13 bases between the two ends. In the authors' methods: For nucleated cells, counts were estimated from reference gene primer amplification. Profiled with immunoSEQ multiplex PCR; TCRdb holds only in-frame clones, not every one. V and J calls and clone size are given by that table; D and trimming were obtained from the DNA. The sample comprises over 250,000 clones, less than 90% of which are singletons, and roughly 13% rests with the top ten. The sample consisted of peripheral blood. The sequence was obtained from a human donor in a cohort sampled during active COVID-19. This sequence joins TRBV18 and TRBJ2-7, with a weak D call TRBD2 (5 bases). The CDR3 bases are TGTGCCAGCTCACGTAGCGCTGGCAGCTCCTACGAGCAGTACTTC. Translating gives CASSRSAGSSYEQYF.